This TCR beta chain came from a study of patients and donors after allogeneic stem cell transplantation. One entry per CDR3 protein results from TCRdb running MiXCR on the RT-PCR reads. The sample contains approximately 170,000 distinct CDR3 sequences, approximately 22% of which appear only once. The sample holds a few counts of this clonotype. Sequencing was done on a sample of blood, either unsorted or a sorted T cell fraction (not recorded which). This receptor was identified in a human donor who was either an allogeneic HSCT recipient or a stem cell or donor lymphocyte infusion donor (not recorded which). It is not recorded whose cells these are; they may come from a transplant donor.

CDR3 sequence reads: CASSPQSWYQETQYF. For the CDR3, the DNA is TGTGCCAGCAGCCCACAAAGTTGGTACCAAGAGACCCAGTACTTC. The chain employs TRBV7-8 and TRBJ2-5; D is uncertain. Trimming left V 5 bases short and J 0 bases short, with 13 bases between. Germline CDR1 and CDR2: SGHVS and FQNEAQ. The CDR3 totals 15 residues.